Below are 32 T cell receptor beta chains sequenced from a single sample in a study of control samples from healthy donors and cancer patients. Clones were sequenced by immunoSEQ multiplex PCR, and TCRdb holds only the in-frame ones, with some missing. The top ten clones hold more than 2.5% of a sample with around 130,000 clones, roughly 90% of them seen once. Sequences were obtained from blood. These receptors all stem from a man aged 50 to 59 in good health.

The J gene is TRBJ2-5, the V gene TRBV5-4, with 11 positions matching TRBD2. Germline V lookup: CDR1 SGHNT, CDR2 YYREEE (reference sequence). Losses at the gene ends were 0 bases for V and 5 bases for J; bases not matched to a gene: 3. The CDR3 spans 15 residues. The CDR3 DNA sequence: TGTGCCAGCAGCTTGGAGCCTAGCGGGGGGGAGACCCAGTACTTC. It encodes CASSLEPSGGETQYF.

The chain carries TRBV28 and TRBJ2-1; D remains ambiguous. Germline V gene sequence: CDR1 MDHEN, CDR2 SYDVKM. V was trimmed by 6 bases and J by 2 bases, leaving 11 bases between them. The length of the CDR3 is 14 residues. CDR3 protein: CASSFGSPYNEQFF. The CDR3 bases are TGTGCCAGCAGCTTCGGTAGCCCCTACAATGAGCAGTTCTTC.

This clone has only a few counts. The chain couples TRBV15 to TRBJ2-5; 8 bases align to TRBD2. The CDR3 consists of 16 residues. V dropped 3 bases and J dropped 6; count of bases not matched to a gene: 12. CDR1 is LNHNV, CDR2 YYDKDF, per germline (reference sequence). CDR3 region: CATSRDSSGYLKTQYF. CDR3 DNA sequence: TGTGCCACCAGCAGGGATTCTAGCGGGTATTTGAAGACCCAGTACTTC.

As for this clone: This specimen includes other DNA sequences encoding the same CDR3. The chain combines TRBV2 with TRBJ2-7, with D uncertain. Germline values: CDR1 SNHLY, CDR2 FYNNEI. Trimming removed 4 bases at V and 4 bases at J, with 2 bases between. CDR3 length equals 10 residues. The chain's CDR3 is CASSGYEQYF. The DNA of the CDR3 is TGTGCCAGCAGTGGGTACGAGCAGTACTTC.

This chain connects TRBV9 to TRBJ2-1; TRBD2 aligns across 10 bases. Trimming took 0 bases from V and 1 from J; bases not matched to a gene: 7. Germline CDR1 is SGDLS and CDR2 is YYNGEE. There are 18 residues in the CDR3. Written as DNA, the CDR3 is TGTGCCAGCAGCGTAGAGGATAGCGGGGGGCCTTCCTACAATGAGCAGTTCTTC. Its translation: CASSVEDSGGPSYNEQFF.

V and J are TRBV9 and TRBJ1-6, with TRBD1 matching over 9 bases. The CDR3 runs 21 residues. V was pared by 0 bases and J by 0 bases, with 13 bases of the junction left unmatched. Germline CDR1 SGDLS, CDR2 YYNGEE. CDR3 in amino acids: CASSVVPLPWDRDSYNSPLHF. In DNA form, the CDR3 reads TGTGCCAGCAGCGTAGTCCCCCTCCCCTGGGACAGGGACTCCTATAATTCACCCCTCCACTTT. Together with reference TRBV9 and TRBJ1-6, the CDR3 gives the full variable domain: DSGVTQTPKHLITATGQRVTLRCSPRSGDLSVYWYQQSLDQGLQFLIQYYNGEERAKGNILERFSAQQFPDLHSELNLSSLELGDSALYFCASSVVPLPWDRDSYNSPLHFGNGTRLTVT.

The CDR3 region has the DNA TGTGCCAGCAGCGTAGGCCCGCACGGGACAGGAGCCTACGAGCAGTACTTC. It is translated as CASSVGPHGTGAYEQYF. J is TRBJ2-7 and V is TRBV9, with 8 bases identical to TRBD1. The germline CDR1 and CDR2 sequences are SGDLS and YYNGEE. The CDR3 totals 17 residues. The V segment lost 0 bases and the J segment 2 bases; nucleotides outside the gene matches: 10. Full variable domain (missing parts from reference TRBV9 and TRBJ2-7): DSGVTQTPKHLITATGQRVTLRCSPRSGDLSVYWYQQSLDQGLQFLIQYYNGEERAKGNILERFSAQQFPDLHSELNLSSLELGDSALYFCASSVGPHGTGAYEQYFGPGTRLTVT.

The J gene is TRBJ2-1, the V gene TRBV5-4; TRBD1 matches at 7 bases. Germline V lookup: CDR1 SGHNT, CDR2 YYREEE (reference sequence). The V segment lost 3 bases and the J segment 5 bases; nucleotides outside the gene matches: 5. CDR3 length: 14 residues. The CDR3 spells CASSWTGLDNEQFF. As DNA, the CDR3 is TGTGCCAGCAGCTGGACAGGTTTGGACAATGAGCAGTTCTTC. Full variable domain (rest looked up from reference TRBV5-4 and TRBJ2-1): ETGVTQSPTHLIKTRGQQVTLRCSSQSGHNTVSWYQQALGQGPQFIFQYYREEENGRGNFPPRFSGLQFPNYSSELNVNALELDDSALYLCASSWTGLDNEQFFGPGTRLTVL.

The chain is built from TRBV2 and TRBJ2-1; tentative D call: TRBD2 (5 bases). The CDR3 contains 14 residues. V lost 1 base to trimming and J lost 6 bases, with 10 bases between them. Germline loops: CDR1 SNHLY, CDR2 FYNNEI. The CDR3 coding sequence is TGTGCCAGCAGTGAAGGCTATGGGAGCAATGAGCAGTTCTTC. Protein sequence: CASSEGYGSNEQFF.

The rearrangement joins TRBV7-3 to TRBJ1-1, with a weak D call TRBD1 (5 bases). CDR1 is SGHTA and CDR2 is FQGTGA in the germline V gene. The CDR3 is 14 amino acids. Trimming stripped 2 bases from V and 0 bases from J, with 7 bases between. This CDR3 reads CASSLGGVNTEAFF. In nucleotides, the CDR3 is TGTGCCAGCAGCTTAGGGGGGGTGAACACTGAAGCTTTCTTT.

V is TRBV7-8 and J is TRBJ1-5; D is ambiguous. CDR3 length equals 16 residues. V shed 0 bases and J shed 4 bases, with 13 bases lying between them. Germline-derived CDR1 and CDR2 are SGHVS and FQNEAQ. CDR3 amino acids: CASSLAGPSRNQPQHF. CDR3 bases: TGTGCCAGCAGCTTAGCCGGGCCGAGTCGGAATCAGCCCCAGCATTTT.

The chain links TRBV28 to TRBJ1-1, with TRBD1 as a possible D gene (6 bases). V lost 5 bases to trimming and J lost 1 base, with 23 bases between them. This CDR3 spans 18 amino acids. Looked up from germline, CDR1 is MDHEN and CDR2 is SYDVKM. The CDR3 region has the DNA TGTGCCAGCAGTCCCGGGGGAGGGGGTGCCACTCGGAACACTGAAGCTTTCTTT. The encoded protein is CASSPGGGGATRNTEAFF.

CDR3 loop: CASSLSSGGAKNIQYF. CDR3 bases: TGTGCCAGCAGCCTATCTAGCGGGGGTGCCAAAAACATTCAGTACTTC. This chain joins TRBV9 and TRBJ2-4; 10 nucleotides align to TRBD2. The germline V gene has CDR1 SGDLS and CDR2 YYNGEE. The CDR3 has 16 amino acids. The J segment lost 1 base and the V segment lost 4 bases, leaving 5 bases of the junction unmatched.

V and J are TRBV30 and TRBJ2-5; TRBD2 agrees at 7 bases. This CDR3 comprises 15 residues. J was trimmed by 4 bases and V by 1 base; bases with no gene match: 9. Germline values: CDR1 GTSNPN, CDR2 SVGIG (reference sequence). The CDR3 spells CAWSGTGGFLETQYF. The CDR3 bases are TGTGCCTGGAGTGGTACGGGGGGATTCCTAGAGACCCAGTACTTC.

The chain links TRBV19 to TRBJ2-1, with no clear D. The CDR3 spans 17 residues. V shed 3 bases and J shed 4 bases, with 19 bases lying between them. Germline V gene sequence: CDR1 LNHDA, CDR2 SQIVND (reference sequence). The CDR3 DNA reads TGTGCCAGTAGTATTATCTCCGTTCTGGCTGGATACAATGAGCAGTTCTTC. Its translation is CASSIISVLAGYNEQFF.

The chain uses TRBV2 and TRBJ2-7; 7 bases are shared with TRBD2. This CDR3 spans 13 amino acids. J was trimmed by 2 bases and V by 11 bases; bases with no gene match: 9. Germline CDR1 reads SNHLY; CDR2 reads FYNNEI. DNA for the CDR3: TGTGCCGGTCGGGGGGACGGGACCTACGAGCAGTACTTC. It is translated as CAGRGDGTYEQYF.

This clone was seen a single time. The genes are TRBV20-1 and TRBJ1-2, with unresolved D. This CDR3 has 11 residues. The germline CDR1 and CDR2 sequences are DFQATT and SNEGSKA (reference sequence). The ends were cut back, 3 bases at V and 7 bases at J, with 9 bases in the middle. CDR3 amino acids: CSASSGSGYTF. The CDR3, as DNA: TGCAGTGCTAGTTCCGGGTCTGGCTACACCTTC.

This sequence joins TRBV11-3 and TRBJ2-7; D unresolved. Germline V CDR1 and CDR2: SGHNT, YENEEA. The CDR3 consists of 12 residues. Trimming took off 2 bases at V and 3 bases at J, with 5 bases between the two ends. This CDR3 is CASSLSDYEQYF. The CDR3 bases are TGTGCCAGCAGCTTAAGCGACTACGAGCAGTACTTC.

The chain uses TRBV29-1 and TRBJ2-7, with D possibly matching TRBD1 (6 bases). V was pared by 1 base and J by 2 bases, with 9 bases between. The CDR3 runs to 13 residues. Per germline, CDR1 SQVTM and CDR2 ANQGSEA. This CDR3 reads CSVEAQGAYEQYF. CDR3 DNA: TGCAGCGTTGAAGCACAGGGAGCCTACGAGCAGTACTTC.

The rearrangement joins TRBV11-3 to TRBJ2-7, with D perhaps TRBD1 or TRBD2 (5 bases each). The length of the CDR3 is 14 residues. Germline-derived CDR1 and CDR2 are SGHNT and YENEEA. The V and J ends lost 6 bases and 1 base respectively, with 13 bases between them. The CDR3 region has the DNA TGTGCCAGCAGTCTCGGGGCTATTTCCTACGAGCAGTACTTC. This encodes CASSLGAISYEQYF.

This chain joins TRBV6-2 or TRBV6-3 and TRBJ2-5, with D unclear. The CDR3 consists of 13 residues. Looked up from germline, CDR1 is MNHEY and CDR2 is SVGEGT. Trimming removed 3 bases from V and 4 bases from J, with 9 bases in between. The CDR3 DNA sequence: TGTGCCAGCAGTTATACTACTCTAGAGACCCAGTACTTC. Protein product: CASSYTTLETQYF.

The CDR3 DNA follows: TGTGCCAGCAGTCTAACAGGTGTTAATGAGCAGTTCTTC. It specifies CASSLTGVNEQFF. V is TRBV28 and J is TRBJ2-1; TRBD1 might be the D (5 bases). Germline V gives CDR1 MDHEN, CDR2 SYDVKM. Trimming cost V 5 bases and J 7 bases, with 12 bases left between them. The CDR3 runs to 13 residues. Using reference TRBV28 and TRBJ2-1 for the parts outside the CDR3, the full variable domain is DVKVTQSSRYLVKRTGEKVFLECVQDMDHENMFWYRQDPGLGLRLIYFSYDVKMKEKGDIPEGYSVSREKKERFSLILESASTNQTSMYLCASSLTGVNEQFFGPGTRLTVL.

This chain connects TRBV29-1 to TRBJ2-1, with 7 positions matching TRBD1. The CDR3 runs to 13 residues. After removal of 8 bases from V and 2 bases from J, the junction contained 6 bases not matched to a gene. Germline V gene lookup returns CDR1 SQVTM and CDR2 ANQGSEA. The CDR3, as DNA: TGCAGCTATGGACAGGTGACCTACAATGAGCAGTTCTTC. Amino acids: CSYGQVTYNEQFF.

The rearrangement joins TRBV3-1 (or the pseudogene TRBV3-2) to TRBJ2-4, with D perhaps TRBD1 (6 bases). The V end was cut by 3 bases, the J end by 6 bases, with 6 bases between. Germline lookup yields CDR1 LGHDT and CDR2 YNNKEL (reference sequence). The CDR3 is made up of 12 amino acids. The CDR3, as DNA: TGTGCCAGCAGCCAGGACAGAAACATTCAGTACTTC. This gives the protein CASSQDRNIQYF.

To note about this clone: The junction does not match germline at one end; this may be a read error. This sample includes further DNA sequences coding for the same CDR3. The rearrangement links TRBV3-1 (or the pseudogene TRBV3-2) to TRBJ2-7; D is uncertain. Germline loops: CDR1 LGHDT, CDR2 YNNKEL (reference sequence). The CDR3 spans 17 residues. The CDR3 DNA is TGTGCCAGCAGCCAAGATCTGAGAGGCGGCAACTCCTACGAGCAGTATTTC. Amino acids: CASSQDLRGGNSYEQYF.

The CDR3 DNA sequence: TGCGCCAGCAGCTCCACCTCGGACTACCAGTTCCTATGGCGCGAGCAGTACTTC. This gives the protein CASSSTSDYQFLWREQYF. J is TRBJ2-7 and V is TRBV5-1; TRBD2 might be the D (6 bases). CDR3 length: 18 amino acids. The germline V gene encodes CDR1 SGHRS and CDR2 YFSETQ. V was cut by 3 bases and J by 6 bases, with 28 bases left in between.

This chain joins TRBV7-9 and TRBJ1-2; 7 nucleotides align to TRBD1. Germline V gene data show CDR1 as SEHNR and CDR2 as FQNEAQ (reference sequence). The CDR3 totals 14 residues. V shed 2 bases, J shed 7 bases, and the junction held 7 bases outside the gene matches. The CDR3 sequence: CASSLQGDYSGYTF. The CDR3 DNA reads TGTGCCAGCAGCTTACAGGGGGATTACTCTGGCTACACCTTC.

The rearrangement joins TRBV4-1 to TRBJ1-5, with D unresolved. This CDR3 is 18 amino acids long. CDR1 is MGHRA, CDR2 YSYEKL, per germline. Trimming removed 1 base at V and 0 bases at J, with 16 bases between. The CDR3 nucleotides are TGCGCCAGCAGCCAAGGTACGATTGGGAGCTCTAGCAATCAGCCCCAGCATTTT. Its protein is CASSQGTIGSSSNQPQHF.

The rearrangement links TRBV24-1 to TRBJ2-6, with D perhaps matching TRBD1 or TRBD2 (5 bases each). The CDR3 has 13 residues. CDR1 and CDR2 from the germline V gene are KGHDR and SFDVKD. V lost 10 bases and J lost 1, with 7 bases in between. This CDR3 reads CATGESGANVLTF. The DNA of the CDR3 is TGTGCCACAGGGGAGTCTGGGGCCAACGTCCTGACTTTC.

The CDR3 DNA is TGTGCCATCAGTGATCTCCGCAATTCACCCCTCCACTTT. As protein: CAISDLRNSPLHF. The V and J genes are TRBV10-3 and TRBJ1-6; D is undetermined. CDR3 size: 13 residues. From germline, CDR1 is ENHRY and CDR2 SYGVKD. The V end was cut by 3 bases, the J end by 7 bases, with 7 bases between.

The genes are TRBV2 and TRBJ2-7; D ambiguous. Trimming took 6 bases from V and 6 from J, leaving 18 bases between them. This CDR3 comprises 14 residues. Germline V CDR1 and CDR2: SNHLY, FYNNEI. The CDR3 is CASRAGTSSGEQYF. CDR3 in DNA: TGTGCCAGCAGGGCAGGAACATCTTCTGGCGAGCAGTACTTC.

The chain employs TRBV18 and TRBJ1-2; TRBD1 aligns across 7 bases. The trim removed 2 bases at V and 3 bases at J, leaving 6 bases unmatched. CDR3 size: 15 residues. Germline V lookup: CDR1 KGHSH, CDR2 LQKENI. The CDR3 is CASSPTGDRYYGYTF. The DNA of the CDR3 is TGTGCCAGCTCACCAACAGGGGACCGTTACTATGGCTACACCTTC.